This T cell receptor (beta chain) was sequenced for a study of neurological immune-mediated disorders. Overall study findings and caveats: HTLV-1-associated myelopathy displayed the greatest TCR clonal expansion, and multiple sclerosis exhibited the smallest, lower than that of healthy controls. No CDR3 amino acid sequences recurred among expanded clones across subjects, suggesting private repertoires in all groups.

The CDR3 loop spans 14 amino acids. Trimming pared 0 bases from V and 8 bases from J, leaving 11 bases between. Germline V gene sequence: CDR1 SGHRS, CDR2 YFSETQ. This clonotype was detected many times. The antigen remains undetermined. Regarding time point: longitudinal time-point 1 (baseline). Synthesis of cDNA was carried out by template-switch 5'RACE. The reaction used 10-nucleotide random UMIs. TCRdb processed the 5' RACE reads anew with MiXCR; each CDR3 protein has one entry. The table shows tens of thousands of distinct CDR3 sequences, with roughly 15% occurring only once. The chain couples TRBV5-1 to TRBJ1-4; D unresolved. The TCR originated in a female donor with HTLV-1-associated myelopathy (HAM/TSP). Sequences were obtained from PBMCs. The CDR3 DNA follows: TGCGCCAGCAGCTTGGGGACCGTGGACGAAAAACTGTTTTTT. Translating gives CASSLGTVDEKLFF.